Listed below are T cell receptor beta chains from one sample, sequenced in a study of T-cell memory formation after mild COVID-19. One entry per CDR3 protein, called by TCRdb with MiXCR from the 5' RACE reads. Of some 62,000 distinct CDR3 sequences in the sample, less than 9.5% are singletons; the top ten hold 1.1%. The sample consisted of PBMCs or a T cell subset sorted from them (not recorded which). These receptors were obtained from a man aged 18 to 29 who had mild COVID-19 (a few samples of this study predate the infection). Cell type and time point are not known. The CDR3 runs from the conserved cysteine through the conserved F or W. D genes are given only for firm matches. The size entry is marked missing in some rows and otherwise reads once, few, many or a size class.

clone_size,v_call,d_call,j_call,cdr3_nt,cdr3_aa
few,TRBV29-1,TRBD1,TRBJ2-5,TGCAGCGTTGGGACAGGGGACTTAGAGACCCAGTACTTC,CSVGTGDLETQYF
few,TRBV27,TRBD2,TRBJ2-3,TGTGCCAGCAGTTTCGGGGGGAAGCCCCCAGATACGCAGTATTTT,CASSFGGKPPDTQYF
NA,TRBV6-6,TRBD1,TRBJ2-3,TGTGCCAGCAGTTTTACAGGGGTCCCCACAGATACGCAGTATTTT,CASSFTGVPTDTQYF
few,TRBV7-8,NA,TRBJ2-2,TGTGCCAGCAGCGGCAGACAGGCCCGTAACACCGGGGAGCTGTTTTTT,CASSGRQARNTGELFF
once,TRBV19,TRBD1,TRBJ1-5,TGTGCCAGTCGCAGGGGGTGGACTTATAGCAATCAGCCCCAGCATTTT,CASRRGWTYSNQPQHF
many,TRBV2,NA,TRBJ2-5,TGTGCCAGCTCCTTCACAGGGGAGACCCAGTACTTC,CASSFTGETQYF
NA,TRBV3-1,NA,TRBJ2-7,TGTGCCAGCAGCCAAGAGGGGGTCGGCGAGCAGTACTTC,CASSQEGVGEQYF
few,TRBV18,TRBD1,TRBJ1-1,TGTGCCAGCTCACGTAATCCGGGACAGGTTAACACTGAAGCTTTCTTT,CASSRNPGQVNTEAFF
many,TRBV7-2,NA,TRBJ2-2,TGTGCCAGCAGCTTAGTGGGCGGACCGTCCGTGACTGCGTTTTTT,CASSLVGGPSVTAFF
NA,TRBV7-3,NA,TRBJ2-1,TGTGCCAGCGGTGCGGGGTGGAGAGGGGAGCAGTTCTTC,CASGAGWRGEQFF
few,TRBV4-3,NA,TRBJ1-2,TGCGCCAGCAGCCAAGAAGGTGGCAGGTCTAACTATGGCTACACCTTC,CASSQEGGRSNYGYTF
NA,TRBV20-1,TRBD1,TRBJ1-3,TGCAGTGCTTGGTACCGGGACAGGGAAAGAAACACCATATATTTT,CSAWYRDRERNTIYF
many,TRBV6-5,NA,TRBJ2-5,TGTGCCAGCAGTTACTTCAGCGGGCAAGAGACCCAGTACTTC,CASSYFSGQETQYF
NA,TRBV7-8,TRBD1,TRBJ2-1,TGTGCCAGCAGACCACCCATCTACAGGGGATCCAATGAGCAGTTCTTC,CASRPPIYRGSNEQFF